Following are 32 T cell receptor beta chains from one sample sequenced in a study of blood T cell repertoires in COVID-19. Method: immunoSEQ multiplex PCR; TCRdb's copy keeps in-frame clones and lacks some. Among 30,000 to 45,000 clones listed, around 81% were seen once. Specimen: peripheral blood. These receptors were collected from a human donor in a cohort sampled during active COVID-19.

The chain has TRBV2 and TRBJ2-3, with D perhaps TRBD2 (6 bases). CDR3 size: 14 residues. Germline lookup yields CDR1 SNHLY and CDR2 FYNNEI. Trimming removed 11 bases from V and 6 bases from J, with 21 bases in between. CDR3 amino acids: CAAKGTRSRDTQYF. In nucleotides, the CDR3 is TGTGCCGCAAAAGGGACTCGCTCCCGGGATACGCAGTATTTT.

This clone appeared a few times. The V and J genes are TRBV7-9 and TRBJ1-1, with D hard to call. The V end was cut by 0 bases, the J end by 5 bases, with 10 bases between. The CDR3 runs to 14 residues. Germline V gene lookup returns CDR1 SEHNR and CDR2 FQNEAQ (reference sequence). CDR3 region: CASSLAGSGTEAFF. The CDR3 nucleotides are TGTGCCAGCAGCTTAGCGGGTTCGGGAACTGAAGCTTTCTTT.

This CDR3 is CADYRAGVPPYGYTF. The CDR3 DNA reads TGTGCTGATTACCGGGCAGGGGTCCCTCCTTATGGCTACACCTTC. The V gene is TRBV30, the J gene TRBJ1-2; D might be TRBD1 (6 bases). The CDR3 has 15 amino acids. Germline assignment: CDR1 GTSNPN and CDR2 SVGIG (reference sequence). The full variable domain, with the rest looked up from reference TRBV30 and TRBJ1-2, is SQTIHQWPATLVQPVGSPLSLECTVEGTSNPNLYWYRQAAGRGLQLLFYSVGIGQISSEVPQNLSASRPQDRQFILSSKKLLLSDSGFYLCADYRAGVPPYGYTFGSGTRLTVV.

The chain links TRBV2 to TRBJ2-1, with 7 bases that match TRBD1. CDR3 size: 13 residues. Germline values: CDR1 SNHLY, CDR2 FYNNEI. The V gene end was trimmed by 6 bases and the J gene end by 9 bases; junction bases not matched to a gene: 8. DNA for the CDR3: TGTGCCAGCAGCACAGGGGAGTGGGGTGAGCAGTTCTTC. Its translation is CASSTGEWGEQFF.

V and J are TRBV19 and TRBJ2-2; 7 nucleotides match TRBD1. Looked up from germline, CDR1 is LNHDA and CDR2 is SQIVND (reference sequence). There are 15 residues in the CDR3. The V gene end was trimmed by 1 base and the J gene end by 1 base; junction bases not matched to a gene: 0. The CDR3 region has the DNA TGTGCCAGTAGTATAGGACAGGGGAACACCGGGGAGCTGTTTTTT. Amino acids: CASSIGQGNTGELFF. Variable domain in full (rest from reference TRBV19 and TRBJ2-2): DGGITQSPKYLFRKEGQNVTLSCEQNLNHDAMYWYRQDPGQGLRLIYYSQIVNDFQKGDIAEGYSVSREKKESFPLTVTSAQKNPTAFYLCASSIGQGNTGELFFGEGSRLTVL.

J is TRBJ2-2 and V is TRBV6-1; 9 positions match TRBD1. With 2 bases clipped from V and 7 bases from J, the junction kept 5 bases outside the gene matches. CDR1 is MNHNS and CDR2 is SASEGT in the germline V gene. CDR3 length: 15 amino acids. CDR3 region: CASSEQGTGSGELFF. The DNA of the CDR3 is TGTGCCAGCAGTGAACAGGGGACAGGGAGCGGGGAGCTGTTTTTT.

V and J are TRBV28 and TRBJ2-7; tentatively, D is TRBD1 (6 bases). The V end lost 5 bases, the J end lost 3 bases, and 14 bases lay between the germline ends. Looked up from germline, CDR1 is MDHEN and CDR2 is SYDVKM. This CDR3 contains 14 residues. This CDR3 is CASSRQGYGYEQYF. DNA for the CDR3: TGTGCCAGCAGTCGCCAGGGGTACGGCTACGAGCAGTACTTC.

The chain is built from TRBV27 and TRBJ2-1; 8 bases are shared with TRBD1. The germline gives CDR1 MNHEY, CDR2 SMNVEV (reference sequence). After removal of 8 bases from V and 6 bases from J, the junction contained 9 bases not matched to a gene. This CDR3 is built from 14 residues. The CDR3 loop reads CASRPGQAINEQFF. The CDR3 DNA reads TGTGCCAGCCGCCCGGGACAGGCTATCAATGAGCAGTTCTTC.

The CDR3 here is CAITLVGGYGYTF. CDR3 sequence (DNA): TGTGCCATCACTCTAGTGGGGGGATATGGCTACACCTTC. The V gene is TRBV10-3, the J gene TRBJ1-2, with a weak D call TRBD1 (5 bases). The CDR3 loop spans 13 amino acids. Trimming left V 7 bases short and J 5 bases short, with 14 bases between. Germline V gene lookup returns CDR1 ENHRY and CDR2 SYGVKD.

The rearrangement joins TRBV7-9 to TRBJ1-1, with 9 bases aligning to TRBD1. V lost 5 bases to trimming and J lost 1 base; unmatched junction nucleotides: 11. The CDR3 sequence is 17 residues long. CDR1 and CDR2 from the germline V gene are SEHNR and FQNEAQ (reference sequence). CDR3 loop: CASSPRTGARGNTEAFF. CDR3 coding DNA: TGTGCCAGCAGCCCACGGACAGGGGCGAGAGGGAACACTGAAGCTTTCTTT.

The chain has TRBV25-1 and TRBJ1-6; weak D call: TRBD1 (5 bases). Germline loops: CDR1 MGHDK, CDR2 SYGVNS. The CDR3 contains 16 residues. V lost 8 bases to trimming and J lost 0 bases, with 14 bases between them. The CDR3 spells CASPTEPSSYNSPLHF. CDR3 DNA sequence: TGTGCCAGCCCGACAGAACCCAGCTCCTATAATTCACCCCTCCACTTT.

V is TRBV19 and J is TRBJ1-2; 9 nucleotides agree with TRBD1. Germline V gene sequence: CDR1 LNHDA, CDR2 SQIVND (reference sequence). With V trimmed by 4 bases and J by 4 bases, 4 bases remained unmatched. The length of the CDR3 is 14 residues. Here the CDR3 reads CASSRGQGGYGYTF. As DNA, the CDR3 is TGTGCCAGTAGTAGGGGACAGGGAGGCTATGGCTACACCTTC.

This clone has only a few counts. The rearrangement joins TRBV7-2 to TRBJ2-5, with D possibly being TRBD1 (7 bases). The germline V gene has CDR1 SGHTA and CDR2 FQGNSA. V lost 2 bases and J lost 4, with 11 bases in between. The CDR3 has 14 residues. This CDR3 is CASSLSGGRETQYF. The DNA for the CDR3 is TGTGCCAGCAGCTTATCAGGGGGGCGAGAGACCCAGTACTTC.

This clone was detected only once. The chain carries TRBV9 and TRBJ2-6; D is undetermined. There are 15 residues in the CDR3. From germline, CDR1 is SGDLS and CDR2 YYNGEE. V lost 4 bases and J 0 bases, leaving 8 bases between the germline ends. The DNA for the CDR3 is TGTGCCAGCAGCCCACAGAGCTCTGGGGCCAACGTCCTGACTTTC. Its protein product is CASSPQSSGANVLTF.

The chain links TRBV7-2 to TRBJ1-5, with D possibly TRBD1 on 6 matching bases. CDR3 length: 15 amino acids. CDR1 is SGHTA, CDR2 FQGNSA, per germline. Trimming removed 5 bases at V and 2 bases at J, with 13 bases between. The CDR3 DNA sequence: TGTGCCAGCAGCCTGGGGGCTCTGGGCAATCAGCCCCAGCATTTT. This gives the protein CASSLGALGNQPQHF.

The chain carries TRBV11-2 and TRBJ1-3; 10 bases are shared with TRBD1. CDR1 and CDR2 from the germline V gene are SGHAT and FQNNGV. V lost 4 bases, J lost 8 bases, and 11 bases stayed unmatched. CDR3 size: 16 residues. The DNA of the CDR3 is TGTGCCAGCAGCTCGGGCACCGGGACAGGGGTGGACACCATATATTTT. Its protein is CASSSGTGTGVDTIYF.

The chain combines TRBV6-5 with TRBJ2-3; 9 bases align to TRBD1. This CDR3 is 14 amino acids long. Germline-derived CDR1 and CDR2 are MNHEY and SVGAGI. The ends lost 8 bases at V and 0 bases at J; junction bases unmatched: 3. The DNA of the CDR3 is TGTGCCAGCCGAGGACAGGGGAGCACAGATACGCAGTATTTT. Translating gives CASRGQGSTDTQYF.

This chain links TRBV4-3 with TRBJ2-2; 8 bases are a match to TRBD1. Germline V gene lookup returns CDR1 LGHNA and CDR2 YSLEER. Trimming cost V 3 bases and J 5 bases; bases outside gene matches: 8. The CDR3 length is 16 residues. CDR3 nucleotide sequence: TGCGCCAGCAGCCAGGCCATAGGACAGGGAACCGGGGAGCTGTTTTTT. Translating gives CASSQAIGQGTGELFF.

The rearrangement links TRBV11-2 to TRBJ2-1; D is ambiguous. Germline-derived CDR1 and CDR2 are SGHAT and FQNNGV. The CDR3 has 13 amino acids. The V and J ends lost 1 base and 7 bases respectively, with 8 bases between them. The CDR3 region has the DNA TGTGCCAGCAGCTTAGCCGGCGGAAATGAGCAGTTCTTC. Translation: CASSLAGGNEQFF.

The chain joins TRBV29-1 to TRBJ2-1; 9 positions match TRBD1. V gave up 3 bases and J gave up 8 bases; unmatched junction bases: 2. The CDR3 runs 12 residues. Germline CDR1 reads SQVTM; CDR2 reads ANQGSEA. The CDR3 DNA reads TGCAGCGTTGAGGACAGGGGCGATGAGCAGTTCTTC. This gives the protein CSVEDRGDEQFF.

The chain employs TRBV15 and TRBJ2-1, with 8 bases aligning to TRBD2. CDR1 and CDR2 from the germline V gene are LNHNV and YYDKDF (reference sequence). The V and J ends lost 3 bases and 8 bases, in that order; junction bases with no gene match: 9. This CDR3 is 15 amino acids long. The chain's CDR3 is CATSSRSGGVYEQFF. Written as DNA, the CDR3 is TGTGCCACCAGCAGTAGGAGCGGGGGCGTTTATGAGCAGTTCTTC.

This clone appeared a few times. A read error may produce the germline difference seen at one junction end. The chain links TRBV7-7 to TRBJ2-5; a possible D gene is TRBD2 (5 bases). This CDR3 has 14 amino acids. Germline CDR1 reads SSHAT; CDR2 reads FNYEAQ (reference sequence). Written as DNA, the CDR3 is TGTGCTAGCAGCCAGACGGGGTGGGGAGAGACCCAGTACTTC. Its protein is CASSQTGWGETQYF. The full variable domain, with the rest looked up from reference TRBV7-7 and TRBJ2-5, is GAGVSQSPRYKVTKRGQDVTLRCDPISSHATLYWYQQALGQGPEFLTYFNYEAQPDKSGLPSDRFSAERPEGSISTLTIQRTEQRDSAMYRCASSQTGWGETQYFGPGTRLLVL.

This chain links TRBV15 with TRBJ2-1; 10 bases align to TRBD2. The V and J ends lost 11 bases and 13 bases, in that order; junction bases with no gene match: 11. This CDR3 region has 12 residues. Germline CDR1 is LNHNV and CDR2 is YYDKDF (reference sequence). CDR3 sequence (DNA): TGTGCCTCTTCACGAGCGGGGGGGTTTCAGTTCTTC. Its protein product is CASSRAGGFQFF.

The CDR3 DNA is TGTGCCAGCAGCACATTGACAGGGGTTTCGGAAGCTTTCTTT. It codes for CASSTLTGVSEAFF. The chain combines TRBV7-2 with TRBJ1-1, with TRBD1 matching over 8 bases. Germline lookup yields CDR1 SGHTA and CDR2 FQGNSA. Trimming removed 5 bases from V and 8 bases from J; junction bases left unmatched: 10. CDR3 length: 14 residues.

The rearrangement uses TRBV7-3 and TRBJ1-1; D not resolved. V lost 5 bases and J lost 4, with 14 bases in between. CDR3 length: 14 residues. The germline V gene encodes CDR1 SGHTA and CDR2 FQGTGA. CDR3 nucleotides: TGTGCCAGCAGCCAAATACGGGAGGGCACTGAAGCTTTCTTT. It yields the protein CASSQIREGTEAFF.

The J gene is TRBJ2-5, the V gene TRBV4-3; the D gene is possibly TRBD2 (5 bases). This CDR3 contains 14 residues. Germline loops: CDR1 LGHNA, CDR2 YSLEER. V was cut by 0 bases and J by 5 bases, with 10 bases left in between. In DNA, the CDR3 is TGCGCCAGCAGCCAAGATTACTCGGGGGAGACCCAGTACTTC. Its translation is CASSQDYSGETQYF.

The rearrangement uses TRBV9 and TRBJ1-6; 7 positions agree with TRBD1. The length of the CDR3 is 15 residues. CDR1 is SGDLS, CDR2 YYNGEE, per germline. The V and J ends lost 2 bases and 5 bases, in that order; junction bases with no gene match: 4. CDR3 region: CASSVTGVNNSPLHF. CDR3 DNA: TGTGCCAGCAGCGTCACAGGGGTAAATAATTCACCCCTCCACTTT.

This clone has just a few counts. The J gene is TRBJ2-7, the V gene TRBV5-6; possible D gene TRBD1, 5 bases. There are 13 residues in the CDR3. V lost 6 bases, J lost 5 bases, and 15 bases lay in between. Germline CDR1 is SGHDT and CDR2 is YYEEEE. The CDR3 DNA follows: TGTGCCAGCACCCGGGTGGGGCAGCACGAGCAGTACTTC. It encodes CASTRVGQHEQYF.

The CDR3 reads CASSSPGLGYVDTQYF. The CDR3 DNA sequence: TGTGCCAGCAGTTCACCGGGACTAGGATACGTGGATACGCAGTATTTT. V is TRBV6-2 or TRBV6-3 and J is TRBJ2-3; 8 bases are a match to TRBD2. Looked up from germline, CDR1 is MNHEY and CDR2 is SVGEGT. Trimming took 4 bases from V and 6 from J; bases not matched to a gene: 12. The CDR3 consists of 16 residues.

This chain connects TRBV7-3 to TRBJ2-1, with 7 bases identical to TRBD1. The CDR3 consists of 14 residues. Losses at the gene ends were 5 bases for V and 9 bases for J; bases not matched to a gene: 10. CDR1 SGHTA and CDR2 FQGTGA come from the germline V gene. CDR3 sequence reads: CASSENPGGFEQFF. The DNA of the CDR3 is TGTGCCAGCAGCGAAAATCCAGGGGGATTTGAGCAGTTCTTC.

The V gene is TRBV6-4, the J gene TRBJ2-1; TRBD1 matches at 7 bases. The germline gives CDR1 MRHNA, CDR2 SNTAGT. After removal of 0 bases from V and 8 bases from J, the junction contained 7 bases not matched to a gene. The CDR3 is made up of 15 amino acids. CDR3 in DNA: TGTGCCAGCAGTGACTCGGGGCAGGGGGTCCATGAGCAGTTCTTC. Its translation is CASSDSGQGVHEQFF.

This rearrangement joins TRBV6-2 or TRBV6-3 to TRBJ1-1, with 8 bases identical to TRBD1. This CDR3 contains 15 residues. V was clipped by 5 bases and J by 0 bases; unmatched bases: 5. CDR1 MNHEY and CDR2 SVGEGT come from the germline V gene. The CDR3 DNA reads as TGTGCCAGCAGTGACCGGACAGGGTTGAACACTGAAGCTTTCTTT. Encoded protein: CASSDRTGLNTEAFF.